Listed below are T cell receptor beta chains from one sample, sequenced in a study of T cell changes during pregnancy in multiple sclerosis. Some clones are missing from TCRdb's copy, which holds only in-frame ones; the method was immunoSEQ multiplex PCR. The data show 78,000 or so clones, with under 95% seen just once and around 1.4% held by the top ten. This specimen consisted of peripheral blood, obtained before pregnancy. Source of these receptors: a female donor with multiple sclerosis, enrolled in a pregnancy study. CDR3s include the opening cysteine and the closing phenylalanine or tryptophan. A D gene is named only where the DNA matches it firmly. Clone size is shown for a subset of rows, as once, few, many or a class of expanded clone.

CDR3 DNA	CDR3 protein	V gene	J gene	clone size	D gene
TGTGCCAGCAGCCCCACGGGGGGGCACAATCAGCCCCAGCATTTT	CASSPTGGHNQPQHF	TRBV6-1	TRBJ1-5	-	-
TGTGCCAGCAGCGGGGACAGGGGGCCTGGGGGCTACACCTTC	CASSGDRGPGGYTF	TRBV9	TRBJ1-2	-	TRBD1
TGTGCCACCAGGAATTCGGGAACAGCGAAAATGAACACTGAAGCTTTCTTT	CATRNSGTAKMNTEAFF	TRBV15	TRBJ1-1	-	-
TGTGCCAGCAGCCCTGGGGGCTCCAAATCTACAGATACGCAGTATTTT	CASSPGGSKSTDTQYF	TRBV7-8	TRBJ2-3	-	-
TGCGCCAGCAGCTTTAGGGGGAGTTCCTACGAGCAGTACTTC	CASSFRGSSYEQYF	TRBV5-1	TRBJ2-7	-	-
TGTGCCAGCAGCGTAGATCCAGGGGAGGAGACCCAGTACTTC	CASSVDPGEETQYF	TRBV9	TRBJ2-5	-	-
TGTGCCAGCAGTTTATCAAGGAGACCTGGCGGCTCCTACGAGCAGTACTTC	CASSLSRRPGGSYEQYF	TRBV27	TRBJ2-7	-	-
TGTGCCAGCAGCCACCCGGGGGGGGTTTACGAGCAGTACTTC	CASSHPGGVYEQYF	TRBV6-5	TRBJ2-7	-	TRBD2
TGTGCCAGCAGCTTAGGGCTAGCGGGGGCCTATGGAGAGCAGTACTTC	CASSLGLAGAYGEQYF	TRBV13	TRBJ2-7	-	TRBD2
TGCAGCGTTGAAGGATCGGGGACTGAAGCTTTCTTT	CSVEGSGTEAFF	TRBV29-1	TRBJ1-1	-	-
TGTGCCAGCAGAAAGGATCGGGACAGATATTCACCCCTCCACTTT	CASRKDRDRYSPLHF	TRBV6-4	TRBJ1-6	-	TRBD1
TGTGCCAGCAGCGTTACTAGCGGGGACTACGAGCAGTACTTC	CASSVTSGDYEQYF	TRBV9	TRBJ2-7	-	TRBD2
TGTGCCAGTGGCCAGGACAACGAAGAAACCCAGTACTTC	CASGQDNEETQYF	TRBV19	TRBJ2-5	-	-
TGTGCCAGCAGTTACTCTCAGGGTCAAAGTCAGCCCCAGCATTTT	CASSYSQGQSQPQHF	TRBV6-5	TRBJ1-5	-	-
TGTGCCAGCTGTAGCGGGGTTACCTCCTACAATGAGCAGTTCTTC	CASCSGVTSYNEQFF	TRBV9	TRBJ2-1	-	TRBD2
TGTGCCAGTAGTACTCGGACAGGGCCCTCCCATGGCTACACCTTC	CASSTRTGPSHGYTF	TRBV19	TRBJ1-2	few	TRBD1
TGTGCCAGCAGAGAAAGTAGCGGGGCCACAGATACGCAGTATTTT	CASRESSGATDTQYF	TRBV6-4	TRBJ2-3	-	TRBD2
TGTGCCAGCAGCTCTCTAGCCGGAACCTACGAGCAGTACTTC	CASSSLAGTYEQYF	TRBV5-5	TRBJ2-7	-	-
TGTGCCAGCAGTATACCTATTGCGGGGGGGTCCCACAATGAGCAGTTCTTC	CASSIPIAGGSHNEQFF	TRBV9	TRBJ2-1	-	TRBD2
TGTGCCAGCAGCGGACAGTCCAATCAGCCCCAGCATTTT	CASSGQSNQPQHF	TRBV2	TRBJ1-5	few	-
TGTGCCAGCAGCCATTGGACAGGGGGAATAGGTAGCAATCAGCCCCAGCATTTT	CASSHWTGGIGSNQPQHF	TRBV16	TRBJ1-5	-	TRBD1
TGTGCCGCGGCAGGGGACCGGGATTCACCCCTCCACTTT	CAAAGDRDSPLHF	TRBV10-3	TRBJ1-6	once	-
TGTGCCAGCAGTGTCCGGGACAGGGGGTTCGCGAACACCGGGGAGCTGTTTTTT	CASSVRDRGFANTGELFF	TRBV6-1	TRBJ2-2	-	TRBD1
TGCGCCAGCAGCCAAGACACTAGCGGGGGGCTACTTAGCAATGAGCAGTTCTTC	CASSQDTSGGLLSNEQFF	TRBV4-1	TRBJ2-1	-	TRBD2
TGTGCCAGCAGTGGGATGGAGCCTTTCTTT	CASSGMEPFF	TRBV2	TRBJ1-1	-	-
TGTGCCAGCAGCTTAGCCGGCAGGGTCGGCACTGAAGCTTTCTTT	CASSLAGRVGTEAFF	TRBV7-9	TRBJ1-1	few	-
TGTGCCACCAGCACAGTCTCTAACACTGAAGCTTTCTTT	CATSTVSNTEAFF	TRBV15	TRBJ1-1	-	-
TGTGCCATTTCCGGGACTAGCGGACACAATGAGCAGTTCTTC	CAISGTSGHNEQFF	TRBV10-3	TRBJ2-1	-	TRBD2
TGTGCCAGTAGTATACGCGGGAACAATCAGCCCCAGCATTTT	CASSIRGNNQPQHF	TRBV19	TRBJ1-5	-	-
TGTGCCATCAGCGTGGGGACAGGGTATGAGCAGTTCTTC	CAISVGTGYEQFF	TRBV10-3	TRBJ2-1	-	TRBD1
TGTGCCAGCAGCTTGGGGAGCAGCTCCTACGAGCAGTACTTC	CASSLGSSSYEQYF	TRBV5-6	TRBJ2-7	-	-
TGTGCCAGCAGTGACGAAGCGGTTCATTTAGGGACCCAGTACTTC	CASSDEAVHLGTQYF	TRBV2	TRBJ2-5	once	-
TGTGCCAGCAGCGGACAAGGTCCTATGACTGAAGCTTTCTTT	CASSGQGPMTEAFF	TRBV2	TRBJ1-1	-	-
TGTGCCAGCAGCTCTAGCGGGGGGGCCCATGGGCAGTACTTC	CASSSSGGAHGQYF	TRBV7-9	TRBJ2-7	once	TRBD2
TGTGCCACCAGCAGATATTACAATGAGCAGTTCTTC	CATSRYYNEQFF	TRBV15	TRBJ2-1	-	-
TGTGCCTGGTCGGGGATCTCTGGGGCCAACGTCCTGACTTTC	CAWSGISGANVLTF	TRBV30	TRBJ2-6	-	-
TGTGCCACCAGCTCAACAGGGGGCGCGTTCGGCGAGCAGTACTTC	CATSSTGGAFGEQYF	TRBV15	TRBJ2-7	-	TRBD1
TGTGCCAGCAGCTTGGGACAGGGGTTTACTCAGCCCCAGCATTTT	CASSLGQGFTQPQHF	TRBV7-6	TRBJ1-5	-	TRBD1
TGTGCCAGCACTAAAGAAGACAGGGGAGGGGAAAAACTGTTTTTT	CASTKEDRGGEKLFF	TRBV2	TRBJ1-4	-	TRBD1
TGTGCCAGTAGCCCGACAGGGGGTAATTCACCCCTCCACTTT	CASSPTGGNSPLHF	TRBV19	TRBJ1-6	-	TRBD1
TGTGCCAGCAGCTTACAGGGTTTCGACACTGAAGCTTTCTTT	CASSLQGFDTEAFF	TRBV5-4	TRBJ1-1	-	-
TGCAGTGCTAGGGACTCTTGGGGTAGGTTCTTC	CSARDSWGRFF	TRBV20-1	TRBJ2-1	-	-
TGTGCCAGCAGCAACGCAGCGGGGGGTCAGGCCGGGGAGCTGTTTTTT	CASSNAAGGQAGELFF	TRBV7-3	TRBJ2-2	once	TRBD2
TGTGCCAGCTCCCCTACGACAGGGCGGGGGGATCAGCCCCAGCATTTT	CASSPTTGRGDQPQHF	TRBV18	TRBJ1-5	-	TRBD1
TGTGCCAGCAGTCTCGGGACAGGGGGATATCAGCCCCAGCATTTT	CASSLGTGGYQPQHF	TRBV5-6	TRBJ1-5	-	TRBD1
TGCGCCAGCAGCCAGGGGACTAGCGGGAGCACAGATACGCAGTATTTT	CASSQGTSGSTDTQYF	TRBV4-1	TRBJ2-3	-	TRBD2
TGTGCCAGTAGTATGGGTACAGGGGGCTATGGCTACACCTTC	CASSMGTGGYGYTF	TRBV19	TRBJ1-2	-	TRBD1
TGTGCCACCAGCAGAGAAATCCGGCCTACTCTGCTCGGGGAGGGTTACACAGATACGCAGTATTTT	CATSREIRPTLLGEGYTDTQYF	TRBV15	TRBJ2-3	-	TRBD2
TGTGCCAGCAGTGATCTGGACAGGGCAAACATTCAGTACTTC	CASSDLDRANIQYF	TRBV2	TRBJ2-4	-	TRBD1
TGTGCCAGCAGCCAAGACGCGCCTGGGGCGGTCTATGGCTACACCTTC	CASSQDAPGAVYGYTF	TRBV14	TRBJ1-2	-	-
TGTGCCACCACGACAGGGAAAGGATCTGGGGCCAACGTCCTGACTTTC	CATTTGKGSGANVLTF	TRBV19	TRBJ2-6	-	TRBD1